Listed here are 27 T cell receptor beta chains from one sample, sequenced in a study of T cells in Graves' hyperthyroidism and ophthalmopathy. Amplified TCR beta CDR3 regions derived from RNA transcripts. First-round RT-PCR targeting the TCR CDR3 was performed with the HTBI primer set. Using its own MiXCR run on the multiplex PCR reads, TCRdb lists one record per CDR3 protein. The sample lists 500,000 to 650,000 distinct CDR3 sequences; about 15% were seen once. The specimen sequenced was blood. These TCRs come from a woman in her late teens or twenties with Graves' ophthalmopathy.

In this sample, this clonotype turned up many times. This chain's CDR3 is CASSLAGGQFNYGYTF. The DNA of the CDR3 is TGTGCCAGCAGCTTGGCCGGTGGACAGTTCAACTATGGCTACACCTTC. The chain links TRBV5-5 to TRBJ1-2; tentative D call: TRBD1 (6 bases). CDR1 is SGHKS, CDR2 YYEKEE, per germline (reference sequence). The CDR3 has 16 amino acids. V was pared by 0 bases and J by 2 bases, with 14 bases between.

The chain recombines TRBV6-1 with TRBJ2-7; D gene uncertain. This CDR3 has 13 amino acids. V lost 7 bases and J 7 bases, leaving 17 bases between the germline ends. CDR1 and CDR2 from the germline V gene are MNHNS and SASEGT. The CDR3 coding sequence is TGTGCCAGCACCGCTCCGGCCGGCGGAGAGCAGTACTTC. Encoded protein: CASTAPAGGEQYF.

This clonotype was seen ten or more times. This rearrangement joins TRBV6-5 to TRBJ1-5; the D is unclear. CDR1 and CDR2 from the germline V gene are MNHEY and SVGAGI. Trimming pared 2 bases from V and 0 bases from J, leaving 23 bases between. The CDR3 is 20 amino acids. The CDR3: CASSYGMPSPNPHSNQPQHF. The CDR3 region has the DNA TGTGCCAGCAGTTACGGAATGCCGAGCCCAAACCCGCATAGCAATCAGCCCCAGCATTTT.

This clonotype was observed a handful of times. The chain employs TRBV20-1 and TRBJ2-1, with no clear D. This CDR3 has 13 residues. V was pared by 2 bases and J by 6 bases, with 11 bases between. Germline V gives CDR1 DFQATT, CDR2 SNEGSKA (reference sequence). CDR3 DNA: TGCAGTGCTAGAAAAACAGATTCCAATGAGCAGTTCTTC. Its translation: CSARKTDSNEQFF.

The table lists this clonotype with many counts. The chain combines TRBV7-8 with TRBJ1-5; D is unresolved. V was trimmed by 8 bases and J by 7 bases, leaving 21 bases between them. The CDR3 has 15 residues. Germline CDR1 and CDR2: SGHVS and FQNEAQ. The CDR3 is CASSAGGGEGQPQHF. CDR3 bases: TGTGCCAGCTCTGCGGGCGGCGGGGAGGGACAGCCCCAGCATTTT. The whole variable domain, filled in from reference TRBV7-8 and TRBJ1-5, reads GAGVSQSPRYKVAKRGQDVALRCDPISGHVSLFWYQQALGQGPEFLTYFQNEAQLDKSGLPSDRFFAERPEGSVSTLKIQRTQQEDSAVYLCASSAGGGEGQPQHFGDGTRLSIL.

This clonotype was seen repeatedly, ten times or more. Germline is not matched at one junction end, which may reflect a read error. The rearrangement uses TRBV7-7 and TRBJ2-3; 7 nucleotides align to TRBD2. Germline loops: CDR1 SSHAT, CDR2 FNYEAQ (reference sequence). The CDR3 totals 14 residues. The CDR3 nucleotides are TGTGCTAGCAGCTTAGGACTAGGTCCGGATACGCAGTATTTT. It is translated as CASSLGLGPDTQYF.

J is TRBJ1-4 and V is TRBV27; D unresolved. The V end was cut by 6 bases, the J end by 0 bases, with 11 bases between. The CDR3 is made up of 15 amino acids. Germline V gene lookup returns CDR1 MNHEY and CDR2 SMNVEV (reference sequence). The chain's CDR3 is CASSQAEATNEKLFF. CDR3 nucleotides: TGTGCCAGCAGCCAAGCGGAGGCAACTAATGAAAAACTGTTTTTT.

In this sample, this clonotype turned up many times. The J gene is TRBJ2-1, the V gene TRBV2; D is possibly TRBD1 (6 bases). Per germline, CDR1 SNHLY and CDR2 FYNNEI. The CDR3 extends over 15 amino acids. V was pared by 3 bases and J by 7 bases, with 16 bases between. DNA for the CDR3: TGTGCCAGCAGTGATAGGTCCAGGGGTCCGAATGAGCAGTTCTTC. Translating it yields CASSDRSRGPNEQFF.

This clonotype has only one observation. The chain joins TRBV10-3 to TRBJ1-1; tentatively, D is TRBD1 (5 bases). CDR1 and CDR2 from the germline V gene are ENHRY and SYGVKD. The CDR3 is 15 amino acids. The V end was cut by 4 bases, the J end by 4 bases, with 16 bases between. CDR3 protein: CAISGPGDDRTEAFF. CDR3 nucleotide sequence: TGTGCCATCAGTGGGCCTGGGGACGATCGCACTGAAGCTTTCTTT.

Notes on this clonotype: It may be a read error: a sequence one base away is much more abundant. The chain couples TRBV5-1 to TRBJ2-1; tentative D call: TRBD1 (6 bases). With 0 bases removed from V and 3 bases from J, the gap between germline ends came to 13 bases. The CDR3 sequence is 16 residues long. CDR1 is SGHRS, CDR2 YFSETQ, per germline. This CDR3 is CASSLVGRGFYNEQFF. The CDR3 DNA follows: TGCGCCAGCAGCTTGGTCGGCAGGGGCTTCTACAATGAGCAGTTCTTC.

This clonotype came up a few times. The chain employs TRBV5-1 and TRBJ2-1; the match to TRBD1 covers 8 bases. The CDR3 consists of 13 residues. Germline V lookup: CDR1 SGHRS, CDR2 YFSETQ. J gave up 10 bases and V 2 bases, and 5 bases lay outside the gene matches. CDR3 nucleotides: TGCGCCAGCAGCTTCTCGGCAGGGGGCGAGCAGTTCTTC. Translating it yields CASSFSAGGEQFF.

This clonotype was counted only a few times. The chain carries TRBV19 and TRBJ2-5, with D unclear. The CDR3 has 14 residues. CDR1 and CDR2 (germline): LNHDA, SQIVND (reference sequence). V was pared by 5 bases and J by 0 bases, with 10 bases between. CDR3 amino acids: CASSATVYQETQYF. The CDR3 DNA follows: TGTGCCAGTAGTGCCACAGTGTACCAAGAGACCCAGTACTTC.

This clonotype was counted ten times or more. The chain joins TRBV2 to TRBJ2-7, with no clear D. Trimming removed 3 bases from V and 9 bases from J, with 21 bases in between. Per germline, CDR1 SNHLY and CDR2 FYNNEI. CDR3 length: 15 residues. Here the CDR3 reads CASSDRPSDPTWQYF. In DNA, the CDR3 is TGTGCCAGCAGTGACCGACCGTCAGACCCTACGTGGCAGTACTTC. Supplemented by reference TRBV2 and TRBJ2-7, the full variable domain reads EPEVTQTPSHQVTQMGQEVILRCVPISNHLYFYWYRQILGQKVEFLVSFYNNEISEKSEIFDDQFSVERPDGSNFTLKIRSTKLEDSAMYFCASSDRPSDPTWQYFGPGTRLTVT.

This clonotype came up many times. The CDR3 reads CASSSPGLSTYEQYF. In DNA form, the CDR3 reads TGTGCCAGCAGTTCCCCGGGACTATCCACCTACGAGCAGTACTTC. J is TRBJ2-7 and V is TRBV6-2 or TRBV6-3, with 7 bases fitting TRBD2. The V segment lost 4 bases and the J segment 2 bases; nucleotides outside the gene matches: 8. The CDR3 covers 15 residues. Germline V gives CDR1 MNHEY, CDR2 SVGEGT.

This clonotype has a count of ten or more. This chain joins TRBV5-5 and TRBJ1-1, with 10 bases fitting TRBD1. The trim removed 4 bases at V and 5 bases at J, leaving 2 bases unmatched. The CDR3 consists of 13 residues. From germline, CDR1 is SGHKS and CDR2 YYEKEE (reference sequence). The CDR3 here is CASSRDRGTEAFF. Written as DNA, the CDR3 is TGTGCCAGCAGCCGGGACAGGGGAACTGAAGCTTTCTTT. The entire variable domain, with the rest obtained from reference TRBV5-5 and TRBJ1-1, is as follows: DAGVTQSPTHLIKTRGQQVTLRCSPISGHKSVSWYQQVLGQGPQFIFQYYEKEERGRGNFPDRFSARQFPNYSSELNVNALLLGDSALYLCASSRDRGTEAFFGQGTRLTVV.

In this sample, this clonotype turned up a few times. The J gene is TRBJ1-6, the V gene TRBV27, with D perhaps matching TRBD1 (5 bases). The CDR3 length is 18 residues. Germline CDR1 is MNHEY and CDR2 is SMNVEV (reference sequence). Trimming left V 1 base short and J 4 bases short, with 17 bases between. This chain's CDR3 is CASSLYGREWGYNSPLHF. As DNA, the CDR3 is TGTGCCAGCAGTTTATACGGCAGGGAGTGGGGTTATAATTCACCCCTCCACTTT.

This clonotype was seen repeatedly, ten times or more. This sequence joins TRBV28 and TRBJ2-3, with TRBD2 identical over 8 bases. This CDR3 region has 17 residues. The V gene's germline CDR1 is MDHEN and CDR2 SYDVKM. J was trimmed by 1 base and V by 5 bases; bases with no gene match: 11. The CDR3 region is CASSPSGGVEGTDTQYF. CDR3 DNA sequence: TGTGCCAGCAGTCCCTCGGGGGGGGTTGAGGGCACAGATACGCAGTATTTT.

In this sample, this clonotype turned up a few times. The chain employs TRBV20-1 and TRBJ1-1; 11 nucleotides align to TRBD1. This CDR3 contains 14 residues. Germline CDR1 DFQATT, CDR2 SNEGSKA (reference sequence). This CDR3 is CRARTGGGPTEAFF. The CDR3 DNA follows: TGCAGGGCCCGGACAGGGGGCGGGCCCACTGAAGCTTTCTTT.

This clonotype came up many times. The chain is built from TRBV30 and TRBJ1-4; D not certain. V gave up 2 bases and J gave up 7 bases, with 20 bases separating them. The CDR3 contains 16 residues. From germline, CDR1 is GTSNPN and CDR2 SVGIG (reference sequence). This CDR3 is CAWSHQPIGLSEKLFF. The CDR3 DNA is TGTGCCTGGAGTCACCAGCCAATAGGTTTGAGTGAAAAACTGTTTTTT. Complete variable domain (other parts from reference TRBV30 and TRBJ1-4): SQTIHQWPATLVQPVGSPLSLECTVEGTSNPNLYWYRQAAGRGLQLLFYSVGIGQISSEVPQNLSASRPQDRQFILSSKKLLLSDSGFYLCAWSHQPIGLSEKLFFGSGTQLSVL.

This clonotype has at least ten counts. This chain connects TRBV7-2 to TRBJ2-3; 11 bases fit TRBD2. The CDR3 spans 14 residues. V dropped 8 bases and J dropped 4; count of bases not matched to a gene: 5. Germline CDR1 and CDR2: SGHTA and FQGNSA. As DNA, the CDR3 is TGTGCCAGCCGTAGCGGGAGGGCCCCAGATACGCAGTATTTT. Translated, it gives CASRSGRAPDTQYF.

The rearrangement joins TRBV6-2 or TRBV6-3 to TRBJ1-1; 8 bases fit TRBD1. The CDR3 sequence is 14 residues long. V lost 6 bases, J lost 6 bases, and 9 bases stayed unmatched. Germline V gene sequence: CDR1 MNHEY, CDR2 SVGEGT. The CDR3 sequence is CASRVRQGSAEAFF. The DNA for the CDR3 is TGTGCCAGCAGAGTCAGACAGGGGTCAGCTGAAGCTTTCTTT.

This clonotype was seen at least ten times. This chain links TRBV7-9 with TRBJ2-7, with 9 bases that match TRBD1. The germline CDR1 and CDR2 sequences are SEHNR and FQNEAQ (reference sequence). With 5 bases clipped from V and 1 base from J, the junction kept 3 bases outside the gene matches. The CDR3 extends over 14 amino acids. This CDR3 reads CASSKTGGSYEQYF. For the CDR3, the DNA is TGTGCCAGCAGCAAGACAGGGGGTTCCTACGAGCAGTACTTC.

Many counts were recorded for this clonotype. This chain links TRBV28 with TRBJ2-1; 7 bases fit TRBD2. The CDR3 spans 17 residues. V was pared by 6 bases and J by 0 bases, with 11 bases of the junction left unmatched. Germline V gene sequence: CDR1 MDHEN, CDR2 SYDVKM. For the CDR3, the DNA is TGTGCCAGCAGGTTGAGTCTAGCGGCCTCCTCCTACAATGAGCAGTTCTTC. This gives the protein CASRLSLAASSYNEQFF.

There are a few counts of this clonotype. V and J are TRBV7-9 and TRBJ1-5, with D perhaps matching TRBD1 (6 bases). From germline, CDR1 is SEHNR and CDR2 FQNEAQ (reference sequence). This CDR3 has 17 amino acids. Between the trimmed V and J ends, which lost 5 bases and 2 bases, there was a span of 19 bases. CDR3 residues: CASSLISDSGGNQPQHF. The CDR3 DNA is TGTGCCAGCAGCCTAATCTCAGATTCAGGGGGCAATCAGCCCCAGCATTTT.

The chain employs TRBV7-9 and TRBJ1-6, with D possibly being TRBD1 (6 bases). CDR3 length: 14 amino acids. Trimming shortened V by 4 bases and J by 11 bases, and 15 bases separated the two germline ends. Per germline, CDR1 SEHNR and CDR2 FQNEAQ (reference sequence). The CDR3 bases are TGTGCCAGCAGCTCAACAGGGTTTGTGACACCCCTCCACTTT. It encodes CASSSTGFVTPLHF. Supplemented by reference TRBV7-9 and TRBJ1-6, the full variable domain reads DTGVSQNPRHKITKRGQNVTFRCDPISEHNRLYWYRQTLGQGPEFLTYFQNEAQLEKSRLLSDRFSAERPKGSFSTLEIQRTEQGDSAMYLCASSSTGFVTPLHFGNGTRLTVT.

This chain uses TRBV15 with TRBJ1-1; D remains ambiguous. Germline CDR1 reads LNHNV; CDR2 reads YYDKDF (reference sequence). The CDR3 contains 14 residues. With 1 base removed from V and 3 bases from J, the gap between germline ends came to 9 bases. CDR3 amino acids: CATSRARLYTEAFF. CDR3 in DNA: TGTGCCACCAGCAGAGCACGGTTGTACACTGAAGCTTTCTTT.

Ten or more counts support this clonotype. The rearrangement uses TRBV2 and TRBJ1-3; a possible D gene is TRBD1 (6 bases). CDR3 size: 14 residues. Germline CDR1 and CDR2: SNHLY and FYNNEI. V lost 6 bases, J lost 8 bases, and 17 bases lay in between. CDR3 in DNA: TGTGCCAGCAGCGAACAGGGCTCCGCATACACCATATATTTT. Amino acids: CASSEQGSAYTIYF.